This T cell receptor (beta chain) was documented in a study of cytomegalovirus exposure and HLA in healthy donors. In its sample, this clone was seen a few times. Germline assignment: CDR1 MNHNS and CDR2 SASEGT. This CDR3 is 17 amino acids long. Unmatched junction bases numbered 4, after V lost 0 bases and J lost 5 bases. The PCR ran on 60 Vbeta and 13 Jbeta primers. The data were produced by immunoSEQ multiplex PCR, yet TCRdb's version contains in-frame clones alone and is incomplete. The sample lists some 150,000 clones, around 74% seen once, with around 4.7% in the top ten. The clonotype was recovered from a man younger than 35 in good health and CMV-seropositive. The specimen sequenced was PBMCs. The chain links TRBV6-1 to TRBJ2-1; 13 nucleotides align to TRBD2. The CDR3 region is CASSEAGLAGLNNEQFF. Here the CDR3 DNA reads TGTGCCAGCAGTGAAGCGGGACTAGCGGGGCTTAACAATGAGCAGTTCTTC.